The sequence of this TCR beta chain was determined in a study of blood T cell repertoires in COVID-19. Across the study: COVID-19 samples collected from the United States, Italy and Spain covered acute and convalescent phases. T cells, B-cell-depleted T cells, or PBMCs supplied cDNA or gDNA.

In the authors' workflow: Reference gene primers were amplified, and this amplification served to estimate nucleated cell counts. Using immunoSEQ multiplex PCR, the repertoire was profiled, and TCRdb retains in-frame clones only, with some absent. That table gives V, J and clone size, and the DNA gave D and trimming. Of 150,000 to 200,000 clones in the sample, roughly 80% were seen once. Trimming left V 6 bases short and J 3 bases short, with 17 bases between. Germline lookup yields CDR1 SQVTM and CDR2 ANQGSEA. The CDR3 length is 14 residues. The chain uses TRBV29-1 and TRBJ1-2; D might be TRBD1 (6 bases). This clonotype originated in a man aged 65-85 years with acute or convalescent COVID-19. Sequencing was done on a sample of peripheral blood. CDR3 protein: CSVATGRPYYGYTF. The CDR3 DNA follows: TGCAGCGTCGCAACAGGGCGTCCGTACTATGGCTACACCTTC.